This TCR beta chain was recovered during a study of regulatory T cells in long-lasting Graves disease (TCRdb year 2021). With respect to the entire study: To count as having persistent Graves' disease, a patient had to have received antithyroid drug treatment for over 5 years with TSH receptor autoantibodies remaining persistently positive. Peripheral blood TCR sequencing and RNA sequencing compared persistent Graves' disease patients with newly diagnosed Graves' disease patients. The study was registered as a clinical trial and conducted in China. A total of around 35 samples underwent TCR sequencing, from about 13 patients with persistent Graves' disease and 20 or so patients with newly diagnosed Graves' disease. On average, persistent Graves' disease patients in the clinical cohort had been on antithyroid drugs for approximately ten years.

V is cut by 6 bases and J by 0 bases, and the space between the germline ends is 12 bases. The CDR3 holds 15 amino acids from the cysteine to the phenylalanine. The sequence is cut down to CDR3 DNA, 45 bases in frame from base 1. The germline V gene specifies MNHNS as CDR1 and SASEGT as CDR2. Library generation was performed with multiplex PCR. The sample was run on an Illumina HiSeq 4000. To build TCR beta libraries, CDR3 regions were amplified by Arm-PCR using iRepertoire HTBI primers. PCR products were gel purified before sequencing. Regarding the original processing steps: Gene usage analysis of CDR3 amino acid clonotypes used the approximately 62 TRBV and 14 to 15 TRBJ segments found across samples. COPE and FqMerger were used to merge the filtered high-quality paired reads into contigs. BLAST was used to align contigs to IMGT TRBV, TRBD and TRBJ reference genes, with CDR3 defined following IMGT. Any clonotype with a frequency above 0.1% was classified as a highly expanded clone. Repertoire diversity was measured by Shannon entropy, and V-J evenness by the Gini coefficient. A clonotype was considered public if more than one individual shared it. The public reads were reprocessed in TCRdb via fastp at Q25 and MiXCR, keeping in-frame beta chains. Rows are unified per CDR3 protein, each entry keeping the most common DNA and genes. TCRdb's processing, not the authors' own work, is the source of the V and J calls. The sample records 300,000 to 350,000 distinct CDR3 sequences, about 20% of which are singletons. Less than 35% of the sample is in the top ten clones.

This clonotype was detected many times. The antigen it recognizes is unknown. Within one base of it there is no much larger clone, and no base qualities were kept. Read against the paper, the sample's time point label means: persistent/refractory GD, antithyroid drugs over 5 years with positive TRAb. For both TCR sequencing and RNA sequencing, RNA was extracted from PBMCs in TRIzol. The diagnosis of Graves' disease followed American Thyroid Association guidelines. The patients came from an endocrinology department in Xi'an, China. Each patient gave 7.5 to 10 milliliters of peripheral blood, collected in an EDTA anticoagulant tube. Ficoll Paque Plus density gradient separation was used to isolate PBMCs, and no further T cell sorting was performed. An Agilent 2100 Bioanalyzer and agarose gel were used to check RNA quality, while a NanoDrop 2000 measured RNA concentration. Study-wide findings and limitations: Persistent disease showed preferential use of TRBV28, TRBJ1-2 and TRBJ2-5, whereas newly diagnosed disease favored TRBV20-1 and TRBJ2-1. Compared with newly diagnosed patients, patients with persistent Graves' disease had lower TCR Shannon entropy and fewer highly expanded clones, which suggests clonal expansion. More public clonotypes were shared among persistent patients (around 3,000) than among newly diagnosed patients (966). Sequencing and analysis were restricted to the TCR beta chain. The authors noted that the small sample size was a limitation that may lower accuracy. Because the primary lesion, thyroid tissue, could not be accessed, the study looked at peripheral blood alone.

This TCR was recovered from a female donor with Graves disease. This receptor chain uses TRBV6-1 and TRBJ1-5; a weak D assignment points to TRBD1 (5 bases agree). This specimen was peripheral blood mononuclear cells (PBMCs), taken when the disease was refractory, from a patient treated with antithyroid drugs. The CDR3 corresponds to CASRWDGNSNQPQHF. The nucleotides are TGTGCCAGCAGGTGGGACGGTAATAGCAATCAGCCCCAGCATTTT.